This TCR beta chain was profiled in a study of blood T cell repertoires in COVID-19. In the study overall: Specimens from acute and convalescent COVID-19 originated in the United States, Italy and Spain. T cells, B-cell-depleted T cells, or PBMCs supplied cDNA or gDNA.

The germline CDR1 and CDR2 sequences are MNHEY and SMNVEV (reference sequence). Trimming shortened V by 1 base and J by 2 bases, and 9 bases separated the two germline ends. The CDR3 has 14 amino acids. Authors' methods: Amplifying reference gene primers gave estimates of nucleated cell counts. The table came from immunoSEQ multiplex PCR; TCRdb's copy has only in-frame clones and leaves some out. V, J and clone size reflect that table, while D and trimming were determined from the DNA. The sample has 150,000 to 200,000 clones, approximately 83% seen once. The sequence derives from a woman aged 80 or over with active or convalescent COVID-19. Sequencing was carried out using peripheral blood. The chain joins TRBV27 to TRBJ2-7; D is possibly TRBD1 (5 bases). As DNA, the CDR3 is TGTGCCAGCAGTTTATTAGGGGCCCCCTACGAGCAGTACTTC. Translation gives CASSLLGAPYEQYF.